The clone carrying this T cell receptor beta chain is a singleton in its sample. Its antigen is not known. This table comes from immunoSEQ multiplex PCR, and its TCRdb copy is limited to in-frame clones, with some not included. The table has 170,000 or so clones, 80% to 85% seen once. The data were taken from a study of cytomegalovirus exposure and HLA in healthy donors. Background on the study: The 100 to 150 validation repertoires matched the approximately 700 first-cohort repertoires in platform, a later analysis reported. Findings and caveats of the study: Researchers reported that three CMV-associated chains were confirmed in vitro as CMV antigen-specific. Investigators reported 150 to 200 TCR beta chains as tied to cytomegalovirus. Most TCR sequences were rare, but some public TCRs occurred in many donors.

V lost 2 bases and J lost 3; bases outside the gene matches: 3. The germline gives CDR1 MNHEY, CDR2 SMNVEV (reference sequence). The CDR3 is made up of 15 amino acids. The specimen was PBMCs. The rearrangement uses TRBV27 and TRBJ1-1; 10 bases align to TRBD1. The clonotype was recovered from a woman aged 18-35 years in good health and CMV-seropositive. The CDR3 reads CASSLAGTGDTEAFF. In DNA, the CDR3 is TGTGCCAGCAGTTTAGCCGGGACAGGGGACACTGAAGCTTTCTTT.